One sample yielded the 25 T cell receptor beta chains listed below, sequenced in a study of neoadjuvant anti-PD-1 for oral cavity cancer. Sequenced by immunoSEQ multiplex PCR; TCRdb stores in-frame clones only, minus some. The table has more than 15,000 clones, about three fifths seen once. The sample here was PBMCs, taken before nivolumab (anti-PD-1) treatment. These receptors were taken from a person between 40 and 80 years old with oral cavity squamous cell carcinoma.

The chain employs TRBV5-6 and TRBJ2-4; D gene uncertain. Trimming took 0 bases from V and 8 from J, leaving 9 bases between them. Germline loops: CDR1 SGHDT, CDR2 YYEEEE. The CDR3 loop spans 13 amino acids. The CDR3 region is CASSLGVADIQYF. In DNA form, the CDR3 reads TGTGCCAGCAGCTTGGGGGTGGCAGACATTCAGTACTTC.

V is TRBV9 and J is TRBJ2-1; 13 bases line up with TRBD2. The CDR3 consists of 17 residues. Trimming removed 4 bases from V and 3 bases from J; junction bases left unmatched: 7. The germline V gene encodes CDR1 SGDLS and CDR2 YYNGEE. The CDR3 reads CASSFTGTSGNYNEQFF. CDR3 bases: TGTGCCAGCAGCTTTACCGGGACTAGCGGGAACTACAATGAGCAGTTCTTC.

The chain recombines TRBV6-1 with TRBJ2-5; 10 bases map to TRBD1. J gave up 5 bases and V 6 bases, and 6 bases lay outside the gene matches. Germline lookup yields CDR1 MNHNS and CDR2 SASEGT. The CDR3 extends over 14 amino acids. The CDR3 sequence: CASREGQGKETQYF. The CDR3, as DNA: TGTGCCAGCAGAGAGGGACAGGGGAAGGAGACCCAGTACTTC.

This sequence joins TRBV10-1 and TRBJ2-3; TRBD2 matches 8 bases. V was pared by 6 bases and J by 1 base, with 3 bases of the junction left unmatched. The CDR3 contains 14 residues. Per germline, CDR1 WNHNN and CDR2 SYGVQD (reference sequence). CDR3 coding DNA: TGCGCCAGCAGCCCCGGGGGGGGCACAGATACGCAGTATTTT. Translated: CASSPGGGTDTQYF.

V usage is TRBV7-8 and J usage is TRBJ1-1, with a possible D match to TRBD1 (5 bases). Germline CDR1 reads SGHVS; CDR2 reads FQNEAQ. Between the trimmed V and J ends, which lost 1 base and 2 bases, there was a span of 14 bases. CDR3 length: 16 residues. DNA for the CDR3: TGTGCCAGCAGCTTAGGGGGCAGGCAATTTAACACTGAAGCTTTCTTT. Translated: CASSLGGRQFNTEAFF.

The chain uses TRBV7-6 and TRBJ1-5; 7 bases agree with TRBD1. Germline-derived CDR1 and CDR2 are SGHVS and FNYEAQ. With V trimmed by 5 bases and J by 3 bases, 13 bases remained unmatched. The CDR3 is 17 amino acids. The CDR3 region is CASSPRGIGGINQPQHF. In DNA, the CDR3 is TGTGCCAGCAGCCCCCGGGGGATAGGGGGCATCAATCAGCCCCAGCATTTT.

V usage is TRBV5-1 and J usage is TRBJ2-5; 9 bases line up with TRBD2. V lost 4 bases, J lost 1 base, and 5 bases stayed unmatched. This CDR3 spans 15 amino acids. The germline CDR1 and CDR2 sequences are SGHRS and YFSETQ. CDR3 residues: CASSVMTSGQETQYF. DNA of the CDR3: TGCGCCAGCAGCGTGATGACTAGCGGCCAAGAGACCCAGTACTTC.

The genes are TRBV7-9 and TRBJ2-7; either TRBD1 or TRBD2 may supply D (5 bases each). Germline V gene sequence: CDR1 SEHNR, CDR2 FQNEAQ (reference sequence). Trimming pared 4 bases from V and 0 bases from J, leaving 13 bases between. CDR3 size: 15 residues. The CDR3 protein is CASSSSGQFSYEQYF. CDR3 nucleotide sequence: TGTGCCAGCAGCTCTTCGGGGCAGTTCTCCTACGAGCAGTACTTC.

This clone was seen a handful of times. This chain joins TRBV29-1 and TRBJ1-1; D is ambiguous. V was pared by 7 bases and J by 2 bases, with 14 bases between. This CDR3 is 13 amino acids long. Germline CDR1 and CDR2: SQVTM and ANQGSEA. CDR3 DNA: TGCAGCGCCGCCGGTTCTTTAAACACTGAAGCTTTCTTT. The encoded protein is CSAAGSLNTEAFF.

This clone was detected only once. This chain connects TRBV6-1 to TRBJ1-2; D unclear. Germline-derived CDR1 and CDR2 are MNHNS and SASEGT. The CDR3 spans 12 residues. Trimming removed 7 bases at V and 3 bases at J, with 9 bases between. CDR3 residues: CASITQYYGYTF. The CDR3 DNA sequence: TGTGCCAGCATTACTCAATACTATGGCTACACCTTC.

The rearrangement uses TRBV10-1 and TRBJ2-2; D perhaps matches TRBD1 (5 bases). Trimming removed 5 bases from V and 5 bases from J, with 9 bases in between. The germline V gene has CDR1 WNHNN and CDR2 SYGVQD (reference sequence). CDR3 length: 13 residues. The CDR3 loop reads CASSLDKTGELFF. CDR3 sequence (DNA): TGCGCCAGCAGTCTGGACAAGACCGGGGAGCTGTTTTTT.

The J gene is TRBJ2-1, the V gene TRBV1. TRBV1 is marked as a pseudogene. The CDR3 contains 16 residues. The CDR3 DNA is TGCACCAGCAGCCAAGATCTCCACTGTAGGGCTGATGAGCAGTTCTTC. This translates into CTSSQDLHCRADEQFF.

This chain's CDR3 is CASSYGTEANYGYTF. CDR3 sequence (DNA): TGTGCCAGCAGTTACGGGACAGAAGCTAACTATGGCTACACCTTC. The rearrangement uses TRBV6-5 and TRBJ1-2; 7 nucleotides align to TRBD1. The germline gives CDR1 MNHEY, CDR2 SVGAGI. CDR3 length equals 15 residues. Trimming removed 2 bases from V and 0 bases from J; junction bases left unmatched: 3.

The gene calls are TRBV5-6 and TRBJ1-2; no clear D. Germline CDR1 and CDR2: SGHDT and YYEEEE. Trimming shortened V by 5 bases and J by 5 bases, and 13 bases separated the two germline ends. This CDR3 region has 13 residues. The DNA for the CDR3 is TGTGCCAGCAGAGGACCCCTCTTTTATGGCTACACCTTC. It yields the protein CASRGPLFYGYTF.

This rearrangement joins TRBV10-3 to TRBJ2-7; D gene uncertain. V lost 2 bases, J lost 3 bases, and 2 bases lay in between. CDR3 length: 11 residues. CDR1 is ENHRY, CDR2 SYGVKD, per germline. CDR3 protein: CAISELYEQYF. The DNA of the CDR3 is TGTGCCATCAGTGAGCTCTACGAGCAGTACTTC.

This chain uses TRBV7-8 with TRBJ1-2; D perhaps matches TRBD1 (5 bases). V was cut by 5 bases and J by 4 bases, with 20 bases left in between. CDR3 length: 16 amino acids. Germline V gene data show CDR1 as SGHVS and CDR2 as FQNEAQ. The DNA of the CDR3 is TGTGCCAGCAGCCAGACTTTGAATTGGACACCCTATGGCTACACCTTC. This gives the protein CASSQTLNWTPYGYTF.

This rearrangement joins TRBV19 to TRBJ2-2; TRBD1 aligns across 9 bases. Germline trimming cut 7 bases from V and 3 bases from J; bases unmatched to any gene: 6. The CDR3 sequence is 15 residues long. Germline lookup yields CDR1 LNHDA and CDR2 SQIVND (reference sequence). The DNA for the CDR3 is TGTGCCAGTACCCGATGGGACAGGGACACCGGGGAGCTGTTTTTT. Translation gives CASTRWDRDTGELFF. Together with reference TRBV19 and TRBJ2-2, the CDR3 gives the full variable domain: DGGITQSPKYLFRKEGQNVTLSCEQNLNHDAMYWYRQDPGQGLRLIYYSQIVNDFQKGDIAEGYSVSREKKESFPLTVTSAQKNPTAFYLCASTRWDRDTGELFFGEGSRLTVL.

The chain joins TRBV19 to TRBJ2-7; D not certain. The CDR3 totals 13 residues. Between the trimmed V and J ends, which lost 4 bases and 0 bases, there was a span of 7 bases. Germline CDR1 LNHDA, CDR2 SQIVND (reference sequence). The CDR3 spells CASSKGTSYEQYF. Here the CDR3 DNA reads TGTGCCAGTAGTAAGGGCACCTCCTACGAGCAGTACTTC.

The rearrangement links TRBV5-1 to TRBJ2-5, with D maybe TRBD2 (6 bases). V was clipped by 5 bases and J by 0 bases, with 14 bases between them. Per germline, CDR1 SGHRS and CDR2 YFSETQ. This CDR3 spans 15 amino acids. CDR3 bases: TGCGCCAGCAGTATCCAGGGAGGATACCAAGAGACCCAGTACTTC. It specifies CASSIQGGYQETQYF. The whole variable domain, filled in from reference TRBV5-1 and TRBJ2-5, reads KAGVTQTPRYLIKTRGQQVTLSCSPISGHRSVSWYQQTPGQGLQFLFEYFSETQRNKGNFPGRFSGRQFSNSRSEMNVSTLELGDSALYLCASSIQGGYQETQYFGPGTRLLVL.

The V and J genes are TRBV5-4 and TRBJ1-1; 10 positions agree with TRBD1. Trimming took 5 bases from V and 0 from J; bases not matched to a gene: 7. CDR3 length: 16 amino acids. The germline gives CDR1 SGHNT, CDR2 YYREEE (reference sequence). CDR3 protein: CASSRTGGRVNTEAFF. The CDR3 coding sequence is TGTGCCAGCAGTCGGACAGGGGGTCGGGTGAACACTGAAGCTTTCTTT.

This clone appeared a few times. The genes are TRBV2 and TRBJ2-2; 7 positions agree with TRBD1. The germline CDR1 and CDR2 sequences are SNHLY and FYNNEI. This CDR3 is built from 15 residues. The ends lost 7 bases at V and 0 bases at J; junction bases unmatched: 5. The CDR3 reads CASTVQGPNTGELFF. CDR3 in DNA: TGTGCCAGCACCGTACAGGGGCCGAACACCGGGGAGCTGTTTTTT.

This clone came up a few times. The chain links TRBV29-1 to TRBJ1-2; TRBD1 might be the D (6 bases). This CDR3 region has 13 residues. Germline values: CDR1 SQVTM, CDR2 ANQGSEA. Deletions cut 3 bases from V and 6 bases from J, with 14 bases between. The CDR3, as DNA: TGCAGCGTTGAGCGACAGGTTTACGATGGCTACACCTTC. This encodes CSVERQVYDGYTF.

The V call is TRBV10-3, the J call TRBJ2-2; a possible D gene is TRBD2 (6 bases). The CDR3 consists of 13 residues. The germline V gene has CDR1 ENHRY and CDR2 SYGVKD. V was clipped by 0 bases and J by 7 bases, with 6 bases between them. CDR3 amino acids: CAISESGLGELFF. DNA of the CDR3: TGTGCCATCAGTGAGTCGGGACTCGGGGAGCTGTTTTTT.

The chain carries TRBV4-1 and TRBJ2-6; D uncertain. The CDR3 runs 14 residues. Deletions cut 4 bases from V and 6 bases from J, with 10 bases between. Per the germline V gene, CDR1 is MGHRA and CDR2 is YSYEKL. CDR3 protein: CASSLPTEANVLTF. In DNA form, the CDR3 reads TGCGCCAGCAGCCTCCCAACCGAGGCCAACGTCCTGACTTTC.

The rearrangement uses TRBV30 and TRBJ1-5; D remains ambiguous. The CDR3 loop spans 13 amino acids. Per germline, CDR1 GTSNPN and CDR2 SVGIG (reference sequence). V lost 0 bases and J lost 10, with 13 bases in between. The CDR3 DNA follows: TGTGCCTGGAGTGTACAGCTCGAACATCCCCAGCATTTT. This gives the protein CAWSVQLEHPQHF.